A single sample is the source of the 26 T cell receptor beta chains below, sequenced in a study of T cells in Graves' hyperthyroidism and ophthalmopathy. Researchers amplified the TCR beta CDR3 regions from RNA transcripts. RT-PCR in the first round (using the HTBI primer set) targeted the TCR CDR3. From the multiplex PCR reads, TCRdb called clonotypes with MiXCR, one entry per CDR3 protein. The sample has 450,000 to 500,000 distinct CDR3 sequences; around a fifth are singletons. The sequencing input was blood. The receptors derive from a woman in her seventies with Graves' ophthalmopathy.

The chain uses TRBV24-1 and TRBJ2-1, with TRBD1 matching over 7 bases. In germline, CDR1 is KGHDR, CDR2 SFDVKD. The V gene end was trimmed by 3 bases and the J gene end by 7 bases; junction bases not matched to a gene: 11. The CDR3 sequence is 16 residues long. The CDR3 nucleotides are TGTGCCACCAGTGATCCTAAGACAGGGAAGGAAAATGAGCAGTTCTTC. Its translation: CATSDPKTGKENEQFF.

This clonotype was seen a few times. V usage is TRBV12-5 and J usage is TRBJ2-5; 9 bases agree with TRBD1. The germline CDR1 and CDR2 sequences are LGHNT and FRNRAP. The junction had 5 bases not matched to a gene; V was cut back by 1 base and J by 5 bases. The CDR3 contains 15 residues. As DNA, the CDR3 is TGTGCTAGTGGTTTGGACGGGACAGGGAGGGAGACCCAGTACTTC. As protein: CASGLDGTGRETQYF.

J is TRBJ1-1 and V is TRBV9, with D tentatively TRBD1 (5 bases). Between the trimmed V and J ends, which lost 0 bases and 1 base, there was a span of 10 bases. Germline V gene sequence: CDR1 SGDLS, CDR2 YYNGEE. This CDR3 region has 15 residues. CDR3 in amino acids: CASSVVGTSNTEAFF. CDR3 DNA: TGTGCCAGCAGCGTAGTAGGGACTTCGAACACTGAAGCTTTCTTT.

Details on this clonotype: A much larger clone lies a single base off, so this may be a read error. V usage is TRBV28 and J usage is TRBJ1-2; D unclear. The CDR3 consists of 14 residues. V lost 2 bases to trimming and J lost 8 bases, with 15 bases between them. Germline CDR1 and CDR2: MDHEN and SYDVKM. The chain's CDR3 is CASSLVVSADGYTF. CDR3 DNA: TGTGCCAGCAGTTTAGTTGTGAGCGCGGACGGCTACACCTTC.

This clonotype was seen many times. The chain is built from TRBV12-3 or TRBV12-4 and TRBJ2-2; D tentatively reads TRBD1 or TRBD2 (5 bases each). This CDR3 has 15 amino acids. Trimming shortened V by 5 bases and J by 6 bases, and 16 bases separated the two germline ends. Here the CDR3 reads CASSPGPRGAGELFF. CDR3 coding DNA: TGTGCCAGCAGTCCGGGACCCCGTGGGGCCGGGGAGCTGTTTTTT.

The V call is TRBV6-1, the J call TRBJ2-7, with TRBD1 as a possible D gene (6 bases). The V and J ends lost 6 bases and 6 bases respectively, with 18 bases between them. Germline CDR1 reads MNHNS; CDR2 reads SASEGT. The length of the CDR3 is 14 residues. This chain's CDR3 is CASRTWTAGGEQYF. The CDR3 DNA reads as TGTGCCAGCAGGACCTGGACAGCCGGCGGCGAGCAGTACTTC.

The CDR3 DNA reads TGCAGTGCTAGAGATAGAGGGCCGTTAGAAGAAAAACTGTTTTTT. Protein product: CSARDRGPLEEKLFF. The J gene is TRBJ1-4, the V gene TRBV20-1, with no clear D. The V end was cut by 0 bases, the J end by 8 bases, with 16 bases between. This CDR3 region has 15 residues. Germline V CDR1 and CDR2: DFQATT, SNEGSKA (reference sequence).

This clonotype has at least ten counts. The chain couples TRBV10-3 to TRBJ1-5; TRBD1 matches at 9 bases. With V trimmed by 2 bases and J by 5 bases, 7 bases remained unmatched. Germline CDR1 is ENHRY and CDR2 is SYGVKD. The CDR3 is 16 amino acids. CDR3 loop: CAISEPLGTGHQPQHF. The CDR3 DNA reads as TGTGCCATCAGTGAGCCCTTGGGGACAGGGCATCAGCCCCAGCATTTT.

There are many counts of this clonotype. The rearrangement links TRBV6-2 or TRBV6-3 to TRBJ2-1, with 11 bases lining up with TRBD2. The germline V gene has CDR1 MNHEY and CDR2 SVGEGT. The J segment lost 2 bases and the V segment lost 7 bases, leaving 4 bases of the junction unmatched. The CDR3 spans 15 residues. The CDR3 loop reads CASTVAGGPYNEQFF. The DNA of the CDR3 is TGTGCCAGCACCGTAGCGGGAGGGCCCTACAATGAGCAGTTCTTC.

This clonotype was seen a handful of times. The V call is TRBV2, the J call TRBJ2-1; D is unclear. Germline loops: CDR1 SNHLY, CDR2 FYNNEI. Trimming took 5 bases from V and 10 from J, leaving 12 bases between them. The CDR3 spans 12 residues. The CDR3 DNA is TGTGCCAGCAGTAGGTACCGGGCGGAGCAGTTCTTC. Residues: CASSRYRAEQFF.

The CDR3 bases are TGTGCCAGCAGTGAATCGGGACTCGGGCTGCCTTCTAGCAATCAGCCCCAGCATTTT. Amino acid sequence: CASSESGLGLPSSNQPQHF. The genes are TRBV6-1 and TRBJ1-5; D is possibly TRBD1 (5 bases). The CDR3 runs 19 residues. V lost 2 bases to trimming and J lost 0 bases, with 20 bases between them. CDR1 MNHNS and CDR2 SASEGT come from the germline V gene.

The rearrangement links TRBV20-1 to TRBJ1-5; D is unresolved. The CDR3 covers 14 residues. Trimming left V 4 bases short and J 0 bases short, with 10 bases between. Germline values: CDR1 DFQATT, CDR2 SNEGSKA (reference sequence). The CDR3 DNA is TGCAGTGCTATGAATCCCTATAGCAATCAGCCCCAGCATTTT. This codes for CSAMNPYSNQPQHF.

The chain is built from TRBV10-3 and TRBJ1-2; D is possibly TRBD1 (5 bases). This CDR3 contains 11 residues. CDR1 and CDR2 from the germline V gene are ENHRY and SYGVKD. This chain's CDR3 is CVTRENYGYTF. The CDR3, as DNA: TGTGTCACCAGGGAGAACTATGGCTACACCTTC.

This clonotype was detected only a few times. V usage is TRBV3-1 and J usage is TRBJ2-7; TRBD2 matches 8 bases. The CDR3 contains 16 residues. Trimming cost V 1 base and J 6 bases; bases outside gene matches: 11. Germline-derived CDR1 and CDR2 are LGHDT and YNNKEL (reference sequence). This CDR3 is CASSQALGGRTSEQYF. CDR3 DNA: TGTGCCAGCAGCCAAGCTTTGGGCGGGAGGACGTCCGAGCAGTACTTC.

CDR3 residues: CASRLQGRYGYTF. The CDR3 DNA reads TGTGCCAGCAGGTTACAGGGGAGATATGGCTACACCTTC. The chain recombines TRBV6-2 or TRBV6-3 with TRBJ1-2; the match to TRBD1 covers 7 bases. The trim removed 6 bases at V and 5 bases at J, leaving 6 bases unmatched. This CDR3 spans 13 amino acids. Germline loops: CDR1 MNHEY, CDR2 SVGEGT.

The J gene is TRBJ1-1, the V gene TRBV19, with 8 nucleotides matching TRBD1. The CDR3 runs 15 residues. From germline, CDR1 is LNHDA and CDR2 SQIVND (reference sequence). After removal of 10 bases from V and 1 base from J, the junction contained 11 bases not matched to a gene. Written as DNA, the CDR3 is TGTGCCACTCGGACAGGGTGGGGAACGAACACTGAAGCTTTCTTT. Translation gives CATRTGWGTNTEAFF. Together with reference TRBV19 and TRBJ1-1, the CDR3 gives the full variable domain: DGGITQSPKYLFRKEGQNVTLSCEQNLNHDAMYWYRQDPGQGLRLIYYSQIVNDFQKGDIAEGYSVSREKKESFPLTVTSAQKNPTAFYLCATRTGWGTNTEAFFGQGTRLTVV.

This clonotype was seen only a few times. The chain combines TRBV10-3 with TRBJ2-7; 8 positions match TRBD1. This CDR3 has 12 residues. Germline values: CDR1 ENHRY, CDR2 SYGVKD. The V segment lost 9 bases and the J segment 3 bases; nucleotides outside the gene matches: 4. The CDR3 DNA sequence: TGTGCCATGGGGACAGGAATCTACGAGCAGTACTTC. Translation: CAMGTGIYEQYF.

This clonotype was found a few times. At one of its ends the junction is not consistent with the germline gene, which may arise from a read error. The CDR3 bases are TGCAGTGCCAGAGGGGACAGTTTAAATGAAAAACTGTTTTTT. It codes for CSARGDSLNEKLFF. V and J are TRBV20-1 and TRBJ1-4, with 7 bases matching TRBD1. This CDR3 region has 14 residues. Germline CDR1 DFQATT, CDR2 SNEGSKA (reference sequence).

The chain links TRBV7-3 to TRBJ1-1, with D tentatively TRBD1 (6 bases). V lost 3 bases to trimming and J lost 4 bases, with 12 bases between them. The CDR3 length is 14 residues. Germline CDR1 reads SGHTA; CDR2 reads FQGTGA. CDR3 protein: CASSFQGYSTEAFF. DNA for the CDR3: TGTGCCAGCAGCTTCCAGGGGTATTCCACTGAAGCTTTCTTT. Using reference TRBV7-3 and TRBJ1-1 for the parts outside the CDR3, the full variable domain is GAGVSQTPSNKVTEKGKYVELRCDPISGHTALYWYRQSLGQGPEFLIYFQGTGAADDSGLPNDRFFAVRPEGSVSTLKIQRTERGDSAVYLCASSFQGYSTEAFFGQGTRLTVV.

In its sample, this clonotype was seen a few times. The chain joins TRBV6-1 to TRBJ2-7, with TRBD1 matching 7 bases. The CDR3 contains 14 residues. V lost 6 bases to trimming and J lost 3 bases; unmatched junction nucleotides: 8. Germline V gene data show CDR1 as MNHNS and CDR2 as SASEGT. CDR3 sequence: CASSPSGTVYEQYF. CDR3 nucleotides: TGTGCCAGCAGCCCCTCCGGGACAGTCTACGAGCAGTACTTC.

This clonotype was observed a few times. This chain links TRBV7-9 with TRBJ1-1, with D unclear. Trimming removed 6 bases at V and 1 base at J, with 21 bases between. The CDR3 contains 17 residues. Germline loops: CDR1 SEHNR, CDR2 FQNEAQ (reference sequence). CDR3 DNA: TGTGCCAGCAGTCCAATTAGAGGAGGAGGCTCGAACACTGAAGCTTTCTTT. Translating it yields CASSPIRGGGSNTEAFF.

This clonotype occurred many times. J is TRBJ2-2 and V is TRBV2, with D tentatively TRBD1 (6 bases). The CDR3 length is 14 residues. Germline-derived CDR1 and CDR2 are SNHLY and FYNNEI. Trimming shortened V by 6 bases and J by 4 bases, and 12 bases separated the two germline ends. CDR3 sequence reads: CASRLQGPTGELFF. The CDR3 nucleotides read TGTGCCAGCAGGTTACAGGGACCCACCGGGGAGCTGTTTTTT.

The chain joins TRBV5-1 to TRBJ1-1; possible D gene TRBD1, 6 bases. Trimming removed 4 bases from V and 2 bases from J, with 15 bases in between. The CDR3 contains 15 residues. The germline gives CDR1 SGHRS, CDR2 YFSETQ. The chain's CDR3 is CASSTSTGGNTEAFF. The CDR3, as DNA: TGCGCCAGCAGCACGTCGACAGGCGGAAACACTGAAGCTTTCTTT. The entire variable domain, with the rest obtained from reference TRBV5-1 and TRBJ1-1, is as follows: KAGVTQTPRYLIKTRGQQVTLSCSPISGHRSVSWYQQTPGQGLQFLFEYFSETQRNKGNFPGRFSGRQFSNSRSEMNVSTLELGDSALYLCASSTSTGGNTEAFFGQGTRLTVV.

This clonotype showed up just a few times. The chain couples TRBV19 to TRBJ1-2, with D uncertain. Germline loops: CDR1 LNHDA, CDR2 SQIVND (reference sequence). V was clipped by 1 base and J by 5 bases, with 11 bases between them. This CDR3 has 14 residues. DNA for the CDR3: TGTGCCAGTAGTATAGCCGGGCACGGGTATGGCTACACCTTC. As protein: CASSIAGHGYGYTF.

The sample holds a few counts of this clonotype. V usage is TRBV6-1 and J usage is TRBJ1-1; the D gene is possibly TRBD1 (6 bases). CDR1 and CDR2 (germline): MNHNS, SASEGT. The CDR3 extends over 15 amino acids. Trimming shortened V by 6 bases and J by 0 bases, and 14 bases separated the two germline ends. DNA for the CDR3: TGTGCCAGCAGGTCAACAGGGTCCTTGAACACTGAAGCTTTCTTT. This gives the protein CASRSTGSLNTEAFF.

The J gene is TRBJ2-2, the V gene TRBV12-3 or TRBV12-4; possibly TRBD2 for D (5 bases). This CDR3 region has 15 residues. The V and J ends lost 1 base and 4 bases respectively, with 10 bases between them. This CDR3 reads CASSLGGLSTGELFF. Written as DNA, the CDR3 is TGTGCCAGCAGTTTAGGAGGGTTGAGCACCGGGGAGCTGTTTTTT.